The 11 T cell receptor beta chains presented below share a single source sample, sequenced in a study of PD-1 blockade in classical Hodgkin lymphoma. Some clones are missing from TCRdb's copy, which holds only in-frame ones; the method was immunoSEQ multiplex PCR. The data show roughly 50,000 clones, around 91% seen once. Time point here: cycle 4 day 1 (C4D1), after 6 weeks of nivolumab. Relapses following autologous stem cell transplantation were seen in all patients, with brentuximab vedotin exposure varying. Material: peripheral blood mononuclear cells (PBMCs), obtained before the fourth cycle of nivolumab. The receptor source for this set is a human donor with classical Hodgkin lymphoma.

The chain employs TRBV9 and TRBJ2-7; 10 bases are shared with TRBD2. V lost 4 bases, J lost 0 bases, and 4 bases stayed unmatched. From germline, CDR1 is SGDLS and CDR2 YYNGEE. This CDR3 contains 15 residues. In DNA form, the CDR3 reads TGTGCCAGCAGCCCTAGACTAGCGGGCTCCTACGAGCAGTACTTC. Its protein is CASSPRLAGSYEQYF. Together with reference TRBV9 and TRBJ2-7, the CDR3 gives the full variable domain: DSGVTQTPKHLITATGQRVTLRCSPRSGDLSVYWYQQSLDQGLQFLIQYYNGEERAKGNILERFSAQQFPDLHSELNLSSLELGDSALYFCASSPRLAGSYEQYFGPGTRLTVT.

The chain is built from TRBV27 and TRBJ2-1, with D possibly being TRBD1 (6 bases). Looked up from germline, CDR1 is MNHEY and CDR2 is SMNVEV (reference sequence). With 0 bases removed from V and 7 bases from J, the gap between germline ends came to 22 bases. This CDR3 comprises 18 residues. The CDR3 DNA follows: TGTGCCAGCAGTTTATCACCGGGACAAGCGGAGTCTTCAAATGAGCAGTTCTTC. Its translation is CASSLSPGQAESSNEQFF.

V and J are TRBV7-8 and TRBJ1-5; no firm D call. This CDR3 has 16 residues. Germline CDR1 SGHVS, CDR2 FQNEAQ. The germline V and J ends were trimmed by 1 base and 0 bases, with 10 bases remaining between them. The CDR3 sequence: CASSLGRSPSNQPQHF. The CDR3 DNA reads TGTGCCAGCAGCTTAGGGAGGAGCCCTAGCAATCAGCCCCAGCATTTT.

This chain uses TRBV7-3 with TRBJ2-1; no reliable D call. Looked up from germline, CDR1 is SGHTA and CDR2 is FQGTGA. The CDR3 runs 14 residues. Trimming left V 4 bases short and J 4 bases short, with 11 bases between. The CDR3 sequence: CASSSTYGYNEQFF. The CDR3 DNA reads TGTGCCAGCAGCTCGACTTACGGTTACAATGAGCAGTTCTTC.

The CDR3 loop reads CASSQDWLGASTDTQYF. The CDR3, as DNA: TGTGCCAGCAGCCAAGATTGGTTGGGGGCTAGCACAGATACGCAGTATTTT. The gene calls are TRBV4-2 and TRBJ2-3, with D maybe TRBD1 (6 bases). The CDR3 loop spans 17 amino acids. V was trimmed by 0 bases and J by 0 bases, leaving 13 bases between them. The germline gives CDR1 LGHNA, CDR2 YNFKEQ.

The chain couples TRBV5-4 to TRBJ1-6; TRBD1 is a possible D gene (5 bases). The CDR3 has 15 residues. Trimming removed 1 base at V and 4 bases at J, with 9 bases between. Germline V gene sequence: CDR1 SGHNT, CDR2 YYREEE (reference sequence). The CDR3 spells CASSLSEGYNSPLHF. The CDR3 DNA is TGTGCCAGCAGCTTGTCAGAGGGGTATAATTCACCCCTCCACTTT.

The chain recombines TRBV7-8 with TRBJ2-7, with D possibly matching TRBD2 (5 bases). This CDR3 is 14 amino acids long. Trimming took 4 bases from V and 5 from J, leaving 15 bases between them. The V gene's germline CDR1 is SGHVS and CDR2 FQNEAQ. This CDR3 reads CASSYQAGVDEQYF. In DNA, the CDR3 is TGTGCCAGCAGCTACCAGGCCGGGGTCGACGAGCAGTACTTC.

This rearrangement joins TRBV19 to TRBJ2-4; D is perhaps TRBD2 (6 bases). Germline V lookup: CDR1 LNHDA, CDR2 SQIVND (reference sequence). The V and J ends lost 5 bases and 5 bases respectively, with 10 bases between them. This CDR3 has 13 amino acids. The DNA for the CDR3 is TGTGCCAGTAGTCCCGGGACTGAAAACATTCAGTACTTC. It specifies CASSPGTENIQYF.

CDR3 coding DNA: TGTGCCAGCAGTCCAGGACAGGGGGTCTATGGCTACACCTTC. It encodes CASSPGQGVYGYTF. This chain links TRBV6-5 with TRBJ1-2, with TRBD1 matching over 10 bases. V shed 5 bases, J shed 4 bases, and the junction held 4 bases outside the gene matches. Germline CDR1 and CDR2: MNHEY and SVGAGI. CDR3 length: 14 residues.

This sequence joins TRBV2 and TRBJ2-7; TRBD1 is a possible D gene (5 bases). The ends were cut back, 3 bases at V and 1 base at J, with 10 bases in the middle. This CDR3 has 14 residues. Germline V gene sequence: CDR1 SNHLY, CDR2 FYNNEI. CDR3 amino acids: CASSDRVGSYEQYF. Written as DNA, the CDR3 is TGTGCCAGCAGTGACAGGGTAGGATCCTACGAGCAGTACTTC.

The chain carries TRBV30 and TRBJ2-2; 7 nucleotides agree with TRBD2. The CDR3 loop spans 15 amino acids. The germline CDR1 and CDR2 sequences are GTSNPN and SVGIG (reference sequence). Germline trimming cut 0 bases from V and 1 base from J; bases unmatched to any gene: 2. The DNA for the CDR3 is TGTGCCTGGAGTGTCTCTAGCGGGAACACCGGGGAGCTGTTTTTT. Protein sequence: CAWSVSSGNTGELFF. Full variable domain (rest looked up from reference TRBV30 and TRBJ2-2): SQTIHQWPATLVQPVGSPLSLECTVEGTSNPNLYWYRQAAGRGLQLLFYSVGIGQISSEVPQNLSASRPQDRQFILSSKKLLLSDSGFYLCAWSVSSGNTGELFFGEGSRLTVL.